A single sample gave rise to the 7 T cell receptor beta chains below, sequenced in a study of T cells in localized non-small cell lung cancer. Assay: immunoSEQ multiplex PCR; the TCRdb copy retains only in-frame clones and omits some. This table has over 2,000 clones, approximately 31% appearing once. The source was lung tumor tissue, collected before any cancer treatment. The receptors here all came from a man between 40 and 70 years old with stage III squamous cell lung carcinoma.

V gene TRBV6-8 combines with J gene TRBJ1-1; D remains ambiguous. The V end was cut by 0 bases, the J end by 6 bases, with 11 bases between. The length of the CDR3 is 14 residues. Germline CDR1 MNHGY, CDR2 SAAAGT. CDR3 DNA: TGTGCCAGCAGTTACTCCGGAAGGACTTCTGAAGCTTTCTTT. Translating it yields CASSYSGRTSEAFF.

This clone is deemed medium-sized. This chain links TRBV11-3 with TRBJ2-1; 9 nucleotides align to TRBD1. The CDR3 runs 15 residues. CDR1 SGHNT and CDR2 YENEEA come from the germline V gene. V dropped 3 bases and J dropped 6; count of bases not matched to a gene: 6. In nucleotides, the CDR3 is TGTGCCAGCAGCTTCGGGACAGGGCAGATCAATGAGCAGTTCTTC. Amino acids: CASSFGTGQINEQFF.

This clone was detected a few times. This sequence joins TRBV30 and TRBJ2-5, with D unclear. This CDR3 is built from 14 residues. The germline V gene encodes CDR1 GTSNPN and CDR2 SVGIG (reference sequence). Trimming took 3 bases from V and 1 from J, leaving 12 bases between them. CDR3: CAWSATAGQETQYF. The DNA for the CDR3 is TGTGCCTGGAGCGCTACAGCTGGCCAAGAGACCCAGTACTTC.

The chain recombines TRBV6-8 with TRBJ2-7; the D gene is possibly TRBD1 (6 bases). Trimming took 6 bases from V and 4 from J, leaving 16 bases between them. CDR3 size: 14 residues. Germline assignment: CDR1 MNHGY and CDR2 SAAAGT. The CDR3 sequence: CASSPRDKLYEQYV. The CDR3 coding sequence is TGTGCCAGCAGCCCCCGGGACAAACTATACGAGCAGTACGTC.

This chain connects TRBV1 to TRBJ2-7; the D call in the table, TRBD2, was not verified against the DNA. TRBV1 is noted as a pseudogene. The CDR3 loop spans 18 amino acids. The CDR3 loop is CTSSPQPGTSGGAGEQYV. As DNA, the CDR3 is TGCACCAGCAGCCCACAACCAGGGACTAGCGGGGGGGCTGGGGAGCAGTACGTC.

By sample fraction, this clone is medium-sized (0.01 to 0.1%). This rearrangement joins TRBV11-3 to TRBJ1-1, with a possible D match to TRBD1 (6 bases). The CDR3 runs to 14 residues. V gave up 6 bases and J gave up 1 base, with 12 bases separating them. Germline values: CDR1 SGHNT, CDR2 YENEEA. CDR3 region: CASSYRGQNTEAFF. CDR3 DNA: TGTGCCAGCAGTTACCGGGGACAGAACACTGAAGCTTTCTTT.

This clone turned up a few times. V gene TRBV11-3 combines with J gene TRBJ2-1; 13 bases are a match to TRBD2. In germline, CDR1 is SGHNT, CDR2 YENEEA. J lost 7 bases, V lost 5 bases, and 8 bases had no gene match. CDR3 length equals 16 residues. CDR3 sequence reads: CASSPRTSGRRNEQFF. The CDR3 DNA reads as TGTGCCAGCAGCCCGAGGACTAGCGGGAGAAGGAATGAGCAGTTCTTC. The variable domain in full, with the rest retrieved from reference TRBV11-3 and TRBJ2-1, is EAGVVQSPRYKIIEKKQPVAFWCNPISGHNTLYWYLQNLGQGPELLIRYENEEAVDDSQLPKDRFSAERLKGVDSTLKIQPAELGDSAVYLCASSPRTSGRRNEQFFGPGTRLTVL.